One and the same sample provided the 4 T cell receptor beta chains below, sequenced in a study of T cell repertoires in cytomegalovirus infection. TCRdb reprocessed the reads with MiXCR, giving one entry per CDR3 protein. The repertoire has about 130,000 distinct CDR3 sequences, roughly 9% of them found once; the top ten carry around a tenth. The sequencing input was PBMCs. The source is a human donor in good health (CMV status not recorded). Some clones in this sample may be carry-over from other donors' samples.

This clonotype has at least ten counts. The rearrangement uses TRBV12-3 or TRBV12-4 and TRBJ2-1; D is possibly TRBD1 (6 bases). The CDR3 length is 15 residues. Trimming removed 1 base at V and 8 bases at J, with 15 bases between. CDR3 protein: CASSLEFAGVYEQFF. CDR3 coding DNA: TGTGCCAGCAGTTTAGAGTTCGCAGGGGTGTATGAGCAGTTCTTC.

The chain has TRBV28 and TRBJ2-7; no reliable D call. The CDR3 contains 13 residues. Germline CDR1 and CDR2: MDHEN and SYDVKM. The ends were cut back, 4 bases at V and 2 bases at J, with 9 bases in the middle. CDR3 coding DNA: TGTGCCAGCAGTTACCGGAGAGCCTACGAGCAGTACTTC. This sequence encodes CASSYRRAYEQYF.

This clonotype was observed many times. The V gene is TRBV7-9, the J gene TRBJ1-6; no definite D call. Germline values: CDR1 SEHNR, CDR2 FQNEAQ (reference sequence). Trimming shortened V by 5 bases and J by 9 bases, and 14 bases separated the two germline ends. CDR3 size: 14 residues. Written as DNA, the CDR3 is TGTGCCAGCAGCGATTTCGCGAAAGCTTCACCCCTCCACTTT. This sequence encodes CASSDFAKASPLHF.

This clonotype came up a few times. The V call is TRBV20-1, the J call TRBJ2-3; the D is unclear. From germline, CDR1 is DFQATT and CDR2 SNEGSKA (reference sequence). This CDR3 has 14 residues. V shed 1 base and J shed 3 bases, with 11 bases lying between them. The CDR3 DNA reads TGCAGTGCTAGAGGGGCCCAGAGGACAGATACGCAGTATTTT. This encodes CSARGAQRTDTQYF.